The rows below give T cell receptor beta chains drawn from one sample of a study of blood T cell repertoires in COVID-19. The method was immunoSEQ multiplex PCR; TCRdb's version includes in-frame clones alone and lacks a portion of them. The table lists roughly 77,000 clones, just over 85% of them singletons. Sequences were obtained from peripheral blood. The source is a human donor in a cohort sampled during active COVID-19. Each CDR3 is given with its conserved first and last residue. The D gene is left open where the match is weak. The size field is filled for only some rows; it gives once, few, many or a size class.

NA,14,TRBV7-9,TRBJ1-4,once,CASSLGRGDEKLFF,TGTGCCAGCAGCCTTGGGAGGGGCGATGAAAAACTGTTTTTT
TRBD1,14,TRBV10-2,TRBJ2-2,NA,CASSEQGGPGELFF,TGCGCCAGCAGTGAGCAAGGGGGCCCCGGGGAGCTGTTTTTT
TRBD2,16,TRBV4-2,TRBJ2-1,NA,CASSQGEGLAGDEQFF,TGTGCCAGCAGCCAAGGAGAGGGACTAGCGGGGGATGAGCAGTTCTTC
NA,14,TRBV30,TRBJ1-1,NA,CAWSKDSWSTEAFF,TGTGCCTGGAGTAAAGATAGTTGGAGCACTGAAGCTTTCTTT
TRBD1,15,TRBV6-4,TRBJ1-6,once,CASSAAGQYNSPLHF,TGTGCCAGCAGTGCCGCGGGACAGTATAATTCACCCCTCCACTTT
NA,13,TRBV2,TRBJ1-1,NA,CASRPNGNTEAFF,TGTGCCAGCAGACCCAACGGGAACACTGAAGCTTTCTTT
NA,12,TRBV7-9,TRBJ2-7,NA,CASSFNMAEQYF,TGTGCCAGCAGCTTTAACATGGCCGAGCAGTACTTC
TRBD1,15,TRBV5-1,TRBJ1-2,NA,CASSWTGRGGYGYTF,TGCGCCAGCAGCTGGACAGGGAGAGGTGGCTATGGCTACACCTTC
TRBD1,15,TRBV9,TRBJ1-2,NA,CASSDGQDYNYGYTF,TGTGCCAGCAGCGACGGACAGGATTATAACTATGGCTACACCTTC
NA,13,TRBV2,TRBJ1-6,NA,CASKEGNNSPLHF,TGTGCCAGCAAGGAGGGGAATAATTCACCCCTCCACTTT
NA,15,TRBV5-6,TRBJ2-2,NA,CASSIVDSDTGELFF,TGTGCCAGCAGCATAGTTGACTCGGACACCGGGGAGCTGTTTTTT
TRBD1,15,TRBV6-5,TRBJ2-5,NA,CASSPPGQGGETQYF,TGTGCCAGCAGTCCACCGGGACAGGGAGGAGAGACCCAGTACTTC
NA,16,TRBV27,TRBJ2-7,NA,CASRDIYPEQGFEQYF,TGTGCCAGCAGAGACATTTACCCCGAACAGGGATTCGAGCAGTACTTC
TRBD1,15,TRBV6-6,TRBJ2-7,NA,CASSYSGTEDYEQYF,TGTGCCAGCAGTTACTCAGGGACAGAGGACTACGAGCAGTACTTC
TRBD2,15,TRBV7-2,TRBJ2-2,NA,CASSPSGGDTGELFF,TGTGCCAGCAGCCCTAGCGGGGGGGATACCGGGGAGCTGTTTTTT
TRBD2,19,TRBV3-1/TRBV3-2,TRBJ2-3,NA,CASSQDPPTSGMGVDTQYF,TGTGCCAGCAGCCAAGATCCCCCGACTAGCGGGATGGGTGTAGATACGCAGTATTTT
NA,14,TRBV7-2,TRBJ2-1,once,CASSSRWGGNEQFF,TGTGCCAGCAGCTCCCGCTGGGGAGGCAATGAGCAGTTCTTC
TRBD1,13,TRBV6-6,TRBJ1-5,NA,CASSPQGEQPQHF,TGTGCCAGCAGTCCGCAGGGGGAACAGCCCCAGCATTTT
NA,18,TRBV10-3,TRBJ2-4,NA,CAISERREQLRDKNIQYF,TGTGCCATCAGTGAGAGGAGGGAGCAACTACGGGACAAAAACATTCAGTACTTC
TRBD2,15,TRBV5-4,TRBJ2-1,NA,CASTLGGLGPNEQFF,TGTGCCAGCACCCTCGGGGGACTAGGACCAAATGAGCAGTTCTTC
NA,14,TRBV5-1,TRBJ2-2,NA,CASARQQSTGELFF,TGCGCCAGCGCCCGACAACAGTCCACCGGGGAGCTGTTTTTT
NA,16,TRBV10-3,TRBJ2-7,NA,CAISESKGGRYDEQYF,TGTGCCATCAGTGAGTCGAAGGGGGGGCGGTATGACGAGCAGTACTTC
NA,13,TRBV5-4,TRBJ1-1,NA,CASSPPGVTEAFF,TGTGCCAGCAGCCCCCCCGGTGTCACTGAAGCTTTCTTT
NA,15,TRBV30,TRBJ2-3,NA,CAWNRGAGAQDTQYF,TGTGCCTGGAACCGAGGGGCAGGGGCGCAGGATACGCAGTATTTT
TRBD2,14,TRBV2,TRBJ2-3,NA,CASIAGGSTDTQYF,TGTGCCAGCATAGCGGGAGGGAGCACAGATACGCAGTATTTT
TRBD1,16,TRBV2,TRBJ1-4,NA,CASRTGDGFYSEKLFF,TGTGCCAGCAGAACAGGGGACGGGTTTTACAGTGAAAAACTGTTTTTT
NA,13,TRBV28,TRBJ1-1,NA,CASSPGQNTEAFF,TGTGCCAGCAGTCCTGGACAGAACACTGAAGCTTTCTTT
TRBD1,14,TRBV15,TRBJ2-7,once,CATSRDSRQGEQYF,TGTGCCACCAGCAGAGATTCCCGACAGGGGGAGCAGTACTTC
NA,14,TRBV5-1,TRBJ2-3,NA,CASSLPGSTDTQYF,TGCGCCAGCAGCTTGCCGGGGAGCACAGATACGCAGTATTTT
NA,14,TRBV28,TRBJ2-1,NA,CASSLGGSYNEQFF,TGTGCCAGCAGTTTAGGTGGTAGTTACAATGAGCAGTTCTTC
NA,14,TRBV10-2,TRBJ2-7,NA,CASSGPRTNYEQYF,TGCGCCAGCAGTGGCCCCCGGACTAACTACGAGCAGTACTTC